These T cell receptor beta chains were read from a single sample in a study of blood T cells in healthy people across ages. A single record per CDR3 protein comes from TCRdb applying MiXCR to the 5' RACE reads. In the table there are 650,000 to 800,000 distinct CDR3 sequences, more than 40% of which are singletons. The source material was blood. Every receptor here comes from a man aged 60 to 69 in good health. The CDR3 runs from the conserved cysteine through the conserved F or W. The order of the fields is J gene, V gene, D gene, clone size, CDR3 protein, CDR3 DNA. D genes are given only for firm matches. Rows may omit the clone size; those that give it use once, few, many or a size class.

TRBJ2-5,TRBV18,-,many,CASLTGQSQETQYF,TGTGCCAGCCTCACCGGGCAGTCCCAAGAGACCCAGTACTTC
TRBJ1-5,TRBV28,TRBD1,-,CASSLTGGWGNQPQHF,TGTGCCAGCAGTCTGACAGGGGGCTGGGGCAATCAGCCCCAGCATTTT
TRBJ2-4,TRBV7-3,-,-,CASSPLVETDEQYF,TGTGCCAGCAGCCCCCTCGTTGAGACGGATGAGCAGTACTTC
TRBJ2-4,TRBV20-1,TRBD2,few,CSAARVSGGLLAKNIQYF,TGCAGTGCTGCCCGTGTTAGCGGGGGCTTATTAGCCAAAAACATTCAGTACTTC
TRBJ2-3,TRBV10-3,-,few,CAISYREVDTQYF,TGTGCCATCAGCTACAGGGAGGTGGATACGCAGTATTTT
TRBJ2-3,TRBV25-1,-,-,CASSEGGGLTDTQYF,TGTGCCAGCAGTGAAGGCGGAGGGCTCACGGATACGCAGTATTTT
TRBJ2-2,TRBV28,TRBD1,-,CATFPGQGSTGELFF,TGTGCCACATTTCCGGGACAGGGGTCCACCGGGGAGCTGTTTTTT
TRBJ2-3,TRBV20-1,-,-,CSARDLSSQSTDTQYF,TGCAGTGCTAGAGATTTGTCGAGCCAGAGCACAGATACGCAGTATTTT
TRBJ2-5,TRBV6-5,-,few,CTTRQGETQYF,TGTACAACCCGGCAGGGAGAGACCCAGTACTTC
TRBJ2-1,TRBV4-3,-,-,CASSQNARGNEQFF,TGCGCCAGCAGCCAAAACGCCAGGGGCAATGAGCAGTTCTTC
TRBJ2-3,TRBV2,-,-,CASSEGRDTQYF,TGTGCCAGCAGCGAGGGGAGAGATACGCAGTATTTT
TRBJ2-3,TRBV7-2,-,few,CASSPRAVLTDTQYF,TGTGCCAGCAGCCCGCGAGCGGTTTTGACGGATACGCAGTATTTT
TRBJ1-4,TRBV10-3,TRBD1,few,CAISEGQAIEKLFF,TGTGCCATCAGTGAAGGACAGGCGATTGAAAAACTGTTTTTT
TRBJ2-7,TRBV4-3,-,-,CASSQVYGDEQYF,TGCGCCAGCAGCCAAGTTTACGGGGACGAGCAGTACTTC
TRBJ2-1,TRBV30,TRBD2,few,CAWSLAGDNEQFF,TGTGCCTGGAGTCTAGCGGGGGACAATGAGCAGTTCTTC
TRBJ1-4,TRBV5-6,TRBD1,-,CASSLGTGLGEKLFF,TGTGCCAGCAGCTTGGGGACAGGGCTGGGGGAAAAACTGTTTTTT
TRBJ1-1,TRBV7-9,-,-,CANNYMNTEAFF,TGTGCCAACAACTACATGAACACTGAAGCTTTCTTT
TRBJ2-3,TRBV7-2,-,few,CASRTGTDTQYF,TGTGCCAGCAGGACGGGCACAGATACGCAGTATTTT
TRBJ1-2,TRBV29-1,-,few,CSVEPGDGGYTF,TGCAGCGTTGAACCAGGGGATGGCGGCTACACCTTC
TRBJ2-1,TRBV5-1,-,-,CASSFEGVLGNDEQFF,TGCGCCAGCAGCTTTGAGGGGGTATTAGGAAACGATGAGCAGTTCTTC
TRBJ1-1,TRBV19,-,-,CASNTPTGGRLNTEAFF,TGTGCCAGTAACACCCCGACCGGGGGCAGACTGAACACTGAAGCTTTCTTT
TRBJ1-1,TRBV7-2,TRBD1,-,CASSSDRWSTEAFF,TGTGCCAGCAGCTCGGACAGGTGGAGCACTGAAGCTTTCTTT
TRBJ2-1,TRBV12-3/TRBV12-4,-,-,CASSFRKNEQFF,TGTGCCAGCAGTTTCCGCAAAAATGAGCAGTTCTTC
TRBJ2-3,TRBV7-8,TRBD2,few,CASSPGTSGVITDTQYF,TGTGCCAGCAGCCCCGGAACTAGCGGGGTTATCACAGATACGCAGTATTTT
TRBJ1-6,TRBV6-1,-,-,CASSKIMGLSPLHF,TGTGCCAGCAGTAAGATAATGGGGCTTTCACCCCTCCACTTT
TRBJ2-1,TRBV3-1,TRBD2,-,CASSQGLAGASYNEQFF,TGTGCCAGCAGCCAGGGACTAGCGGGGGCCTCCTACAATGAGCAGTTCTTC
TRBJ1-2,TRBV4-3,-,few,CASSRPGAPNYGYTF,TGCGCCAGCTCTAGACCAGGAGCTCCTAACTATGGCTACACCTTC
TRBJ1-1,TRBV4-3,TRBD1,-,CASSQDLWDRDRAFF,TGCGCCAGCAGCCAAGATCTTTGGGACAGGGATCGAGCTTTCTTT
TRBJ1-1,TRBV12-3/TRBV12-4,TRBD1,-,CASRIGDRGHAFF,TGTGCCAGCAGAATCGGGGACAGGGGGCATGCTTTCTTT